This TCR beta chain was identified in a study of PD-1 blockade in classical Hodgkin lymphoma. CDR3 length: 13 residues. V was shortened by 6 bases and J by 4 bases, with 11 bases between the two germline ends. Germline V gives CDR1 SEHNR, CDR2 FQNEAQ (reference sequence). Every patient experienced relapse after autologous stem cell transplantation, and brentuximab vedotin exposure varied. Sequenced by immunoSEQ multiplex PCR; TCRdb stores in-frame clones only, minus some. The sample shows fewer than 20,000 clones, 80% to 90% of them seen only once. This sequence was found in a human donor with classical Hodgkin lymphoma. The source was peripheral blood mononuclear cells (PBMCs), collected before the second cycle of nivolumab. V usage is TRBV7-9 and J usage is TRBJ2-3; tentatively, D is TRBD1 (6 bases). CDR3 nucleotide sequence: TGTGCCAGCAGATCAGCAGGGGCAGATACGCAGTATTTT. Amino acid sequence: CASRSAGADTQYF.